The 8 T cell receptor beta chains below were found in one sample sequenced in a study of blood T cell repertoires in COVID-19. Libraries were prepared by immunoSEQ multiplex PCR; TCRdb keeps only in-frame clonotypes and omits some of them. Seen here are about 100,000 clones, more than 85% observed once, and the top ten hold over 2%. What was sequenced was peripheral blood. Receptor source: a man aged 50 to 60 with active COVID-19.

J is TRBJ2-5 and V is TRBV7-2, with 7 bases that match TRBD1. This CDR3 has 14 residues. J lost 3 bases, V lost 1 base, and 2 bases had no gene match. CDR1 SGHTA and CDR2 FQGNSA come from the germline V gene. The CDR3 region has the DNA TGTGCCAGCAGCTTAGTAGGGGGCGAAGAGACCCAGTACTTC. This encodes CASSLVGGEETQYF.

The chain combines TRBV25-1 with TRBJ2-3; the D is unclear. The CDR3 loop spans 14 amino acids. CDR1 and CDR2 from the germline V gene are MGHDK and SYGVNS. With 5 bases removed from V and 2 bases from J, the gap between germline ends came to 11 bases. The CDR3 sequence is CASSNDMTTDTQYF. The CDR3 DNA sequence: TGTGCCAGCAGTAACGACATGACCACAGATACGCAGTATTTT. Complete variable domain (other parts from reference TRBV25-1 and TRBJ2-3): EADIYQTPRYLVIGTGKKITLECSQTMGHDKMYWYQQDPGMELHLIHYSYGVNSTEKGDLSSESTVSRIRTEHFPLTLESARPSHTSQYLCASSNDMTTDTQYFGPGTRLTVL.

In its sample, this clone was seen a few times. This chain connects TRBV4-2 to TRBJ2-5; 8 bases map to TRBD2. The germline CDR1 and CDR2 sequences are LGHNA and YNFKEQ. The CDR3 consists of 15 residues. The V and J ends lost 1 base and 5 bases, in that order; junction bases with no gene match: 6. DNA of the CDR3: TGTGCCAGCAGCCAAGCAGCGGGGGTAGGGGAGACCCAGTACTTC. Protein product: CASSQAAGVGETQYF.

This rearrangement joins TRBV5-1 to TRBJ1-6; 7 positions match TRBD1. CDR3 length equals 15 residues. Germline CDR1 reads SGHRS; CDR2 reads YFSETQ. The trim removed 3 bases at V and 5 bases at J, leaving 5 bases unmatched. As DNA, the CDR3 is TGCGCCAGCAGCTCGGGAGGGACAGATAATTCACCCCTCCACTTT. Translated, it gives CASSSGGTDNSPLHF.

This clone was detected only a few times. The rearrangement joins TRBV30 to TRBJ1-5, with TRBD1 identical over 11 bases. The length of the CDR3 is 15 residues. Trimming removed 2 bases from V and 8 bases from J; junction bases left unmatched: 8. CDR1 is GTSNPN, CDR2 SVGIG, per germline (reference sequence). The CDR3 DNA follows: TGTGCCTGGAGTACCGGGACAGGGGGGCGCAAGCCCCAGCATTTT. This encodes CAWSTGTGGRKPQHF.

The chain recombines TRBV7-9 with TRBJ2-1; 14 bases are a match to TRBD2. This CDR3 comprises 17 residues. The germline gives CDR1 SEHNR, CDR2 FQNEAQ (reference sequence). The ends lost 5 bases at V and 3 bases at J; junction bases unmatched: 6. The CDR3 loop is CASSPGLAGAIYNEQFF. The CDR3 nucleotides read TGTGCCAGCAGCCCGGGACTAGCGGGGGCCATCTACAATGAGCAGTTCTTC.

The rearrangement joins TRBV12-1 to TRBJ1-2; the DNA was not used to check the table's D call, TRBD1. TRBV12-1 is assigned pseudogene status. The CDR3 extends over 18 amino acids. DNA of the CDR3: TGTGCCAGCAGCTCCCCGGGACAGGGCGTCTTTAGGAACTATGGCTACACCTTC. It is translated as CASSSPGQGVFRNYGYTF.

The V call is TRBV2, the J call TRBJ2-6; 8 bases fit TRBD2. The CDR3 has 17 residues. Germline V gene lookup returns CDR1 SNHLY and CDR2 FYNNEI. The trim removed 3 bases at V and 1 base at J, leaving 5 bases unmatched. CDR3: CASSETGLVSGANVLTF. CDR3 bases: TGTGCCAGCAGTGAGACGGGACTAGTATCTGGGGCCAACGTCCTGACTTTC.